This T cell receptor beta chain is drawn from a study of T cell responses to AZD1222 COVID-19 vaccine. Findings of the study overall: Repertoire sampling occurred only after the peak T cell response. At study baseline, merely several AZD1222 recipients were seropositive. Among the donors, most were white British and more were female, and clonal diversity was possibly underestimated. Unmutated variant regions reportedly attract nearly half of all spike-specific TCRs.

TCRdb's table, derived via immunoSEQ multiplex PCR, lists solely in-frame clones and lacks some. The table records over 75,000 clones, more than 70% of them present only once. The germline gives CDR1 MGHRA, CDR2 YSYEKL. The CDR3 extends over 15 amino acids. Trimming shortened V by 4 bases and J by 2 bases, and 15 bases separated the two germline ends. Regarding this clone: Its antigen is unidentified.

The rearrangement links TRBV4-1 to TRBJ2-7; D perhaps matches TRBD2 (6 bases). The source was peripheral blood, collected on day 0 of AZD1222 vaccination. The receptor's source is an adult in good health. The CDR3 here is CASSLRMGGPYEQYF. CDR3 nucleotide sequence: TGCGCCAGCAGCCTCCGAATGGGGGGACCCTACGAGCAGTACTTC.